This record concerns one TCR beta chain sequence. These data originate in a study of CD8+CD57+ T cells in acquired aplastic anemia. Germline lookup yields CDR1 ENHRY and CDR2 SYGVKD. The CDR3 sequence is 15 residues long. Between the trimmed V and J ends, which lost 10 bases and 3 bases, there was a span of 20 bases. Profiling that covered TCR beta VDJ and CDR3 relied on genomic DNA as its template. A single record per CDR3 protein comes from TCRdb applying MiXCR to the reads. The sample contains 130,000 or so distinct CDR3 sequences, 30% to 45% of which appear only once. The authors sequenced patients whose flow cytometry had shown CD8+CD57+ cell expansion.

Material for sequencing was sorted CD4+, CD8+, or CD8+CD57+ T cells (not recorded which) from PBMCs. This rearrangement joins TRBV10-3 to TRBJ2-3; no definite D call. This TCR came from a human donor with aplastic anemia. In DNA form, the CDR3 reads TGTGCCAGCCCTCGTGACCCCTCTTCGACAGATACGCAGTATTTT. Translating it yields CASPRDPSSTDTQYF.